This note documents a single TCR beta chain sequence. Per germline, CDR1 SGHTA and CDR2 FQGNSA. The CDR3 is 13 amino acids. Trimming cost V 10 bases and J 5 bases; bases outside gene matches: 7. This sample was taken from a study of T cells in Graves' hyperthyroidism and ophthalmopathy. Authors of the study amplified TCR beta CDR3 regions from RNA transcripts. With the HTBI primer set, the TCR CDR3 went through a first round of RT-PCR. MiXCR, applied by TCRdb to the multiplex PCR reads, yields one record per CDR3 protein. There are hundreds of thousands of distinct CDR3 sequences in the sample; roughly a third occur only once, and 31% lies in the top ten.

This clonotype originated in a woman aged 35 to 49 with Graves' hyperthyroidism. The J gene is TRBJ2-7, the V gene TRBV7-2, with 11 positions matching TRBD1. The sample consisted of blood. The CDR3 DNA is TGTGCCACCGGGACAGGGGGTTCCCACGAGCAGTACTTC. Its translation: CATGTGGSHEQYF.